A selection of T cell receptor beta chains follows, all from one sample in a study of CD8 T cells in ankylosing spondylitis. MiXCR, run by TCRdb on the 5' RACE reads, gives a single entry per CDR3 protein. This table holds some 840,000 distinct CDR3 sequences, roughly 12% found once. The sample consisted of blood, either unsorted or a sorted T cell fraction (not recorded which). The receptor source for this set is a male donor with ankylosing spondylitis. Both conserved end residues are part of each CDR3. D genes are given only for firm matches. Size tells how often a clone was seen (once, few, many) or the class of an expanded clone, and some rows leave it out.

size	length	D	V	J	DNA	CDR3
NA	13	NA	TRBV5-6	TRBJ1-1	TGTGCCAGCAGCTTTTACTTGAACACTGAAGCTTTCTTT	CASSFYLNTEAFF
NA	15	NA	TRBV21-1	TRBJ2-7	TGTGCCAGCAGCGCCCTGGGACAGGGATACTACGAGCAGTACTTC	CASSALGQGYYEQYF
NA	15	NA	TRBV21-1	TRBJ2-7	TGTGCCAGCAGCAGATTAGGATGGGGTTACTACGAGCAGTACTTC	CASSRLGWGYYEQYF
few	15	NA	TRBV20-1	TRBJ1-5	TGCAGTGCTAGTAATAATCTAGGGTTTAATCAGCCCCAGCATTTT	CSASNNLGFNQPQHF
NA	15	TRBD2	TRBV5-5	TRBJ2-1	TGTGCCAGCAGCTTCTCACTAGCGGCCTACAATGAGCAGTTCTTC	CASSFSLAAYNEQFF
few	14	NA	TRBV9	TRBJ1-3	TGTGCCAGCAGCGGCCGGGGCTCTGGAAACACCATATATTTT	CASSGRGSGNTIYF
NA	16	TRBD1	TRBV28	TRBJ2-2	TGTGCCAGCAGCCCCGGGACAGGGTATAACACCGGGGAGCTGTTTTTT	CASSPGTGYNTGELFF
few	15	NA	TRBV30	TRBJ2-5	TGTGCCTGGAGTAGCGGACAGACCTTTAAAGAGACCCAGTACTTC	CAWSSGQTFKETQYF
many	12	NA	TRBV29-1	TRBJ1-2	TGCAGCGTTGAGGGGGAGGCGTATGGCTACACCTTC	CSVEGEAYGYTF
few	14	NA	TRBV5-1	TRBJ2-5	TGCGCCAGCAGCTTGGCCCACAGTCAAGAGACCCAGTACTTC	CASSLAHSQETQYF
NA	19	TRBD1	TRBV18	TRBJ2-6	TGTGCCAGCTCACCACCGGTCAGGGGGCCAAACTCTGGGGCCAACGTCCTGACTTTC	CASSPPVRGPNSGANVLTF
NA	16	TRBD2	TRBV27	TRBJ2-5	TGTGCCAGCAGTCCCATTAGCGGGAGAGATTCCGAGACCCAGTACTTC	CASSPISGRDSETQYF
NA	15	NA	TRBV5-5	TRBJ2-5	TGTGCCAGCAGCTTGGGGGCAACCTCTGCCGAGACCCAGTACTTC	CASSLGATSAETQYF
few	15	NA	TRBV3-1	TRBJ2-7	TGTGCCAGCAGCCAAGGACCCAACCACGCCTACGAGCAGTACTTC	CASSQGPNHAYEQYF
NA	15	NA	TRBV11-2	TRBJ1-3	TGTGCCAGCAGCTTAGGGGTGGGCTCTGGAAACACCATATATTTT	CASSLGVGSGNTIYF
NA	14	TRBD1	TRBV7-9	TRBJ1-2	TGTGCCAGCAGCTACGGACAGGGAGGTCATGGCTACACCTTC	CASSYGQGGHGYTF
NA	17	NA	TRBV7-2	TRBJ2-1	TGTGCCAGCAGCTTAGTCCCGGGAAGAAGCTCCTACAATGAGCAGTTCTTC	CASSLVPGRSSYNEQFF
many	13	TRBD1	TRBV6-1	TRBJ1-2	TGTGCCAGCAGTGAAAGTACAGGGGTCGGCTACACCTTC	CASSESTGVGYTF
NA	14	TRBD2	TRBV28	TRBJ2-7	TGTGCCAGCACTGGGACTAGCGGACTCTACGAGCAGTACTTC	CASTGTSGLYEQYF
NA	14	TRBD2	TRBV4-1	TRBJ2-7	TGCGCCGGCAGCCCTAGGGAGGGCGGCGGAGGGCAGTACTTC	CAGSPREGGGGQYF
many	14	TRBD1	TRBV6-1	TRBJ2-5	TGTGCCAGTCAGGGGGACCACACACAAGAGACCCAGTACTTC	CASQGDHTQETQYF
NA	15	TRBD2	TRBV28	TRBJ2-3	TGTGCCAGCAGCCTTAGCGGGGGGGCGACAGATACGCAGTATTTT	CASSLSGGATDTQYF
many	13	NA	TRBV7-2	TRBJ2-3	TGTGCCAGCAGCTTACAGGGGGGAGATACGCAGTATTTT	CASSLQGGDTQYF